These T cell receptor beta chains were read from a single sample in a study of blood T cells in healthy people across ages. TCRdb reprocessed the 5' RACE reads via MiXCR and lists one record per CDR3 protein. The sample includes some 1 million distinct CDR3 sequences, 40% to 45% of them seen just once. What was sequenced was blood. These receptors were obtained from an older woman in good health. Both conserved end residues are part of each CDR3. A D gene is named only where the DNA matches it firmly. The size field is filled for only some rows; it gives once, few, many or a size class.

v_call	d_call	j_call	clone_size	cdr3_aa	cdr3_nt
TRBV12-3/TRBV12-4	-	TRBJ1-2	-	CASSFGEYYGYTF	TGTGCCAGCAGTTTTGGGGAGTACTATGGCTACACCTTC
TRBV12-3/TRBV12-4	-	TRBJ2-5	few	CASSLPFRGGQETQYF	TGTGCCAGCAGTCTCCCCTTTCGTGGGGGGCAAGAGACCCAGTACTTC
TRBV29-1	TRBD1	TRBJ2-7	-	CSVERGGQRGSYEQYF	TGCAGCGTTGAAAGAGGGGGACAGAGAGGCTCCTACGAGCAGTACTTC
TRBV2	TRBD1	TRBJ2-2	-	CASSGTGVTGELFF	TGTGCCAGCAGCGGTACAGGGGTCACCGGGGAGCTGTTTTTT
TRBV6-4	TRBD2	TRBJ2-1	few	CASSLSGNLYNEQFF	TGTGCCAGCAGTCTTAGCGGGAACCTTTACAATGAGCAGTTCTTC
TRBV4-1	-	TRBJ2-4	few	CASSQDVGNIQYF	TGCGCCAGCAGCCAAGATGTGGGTAACATTCAGTACTTC
TRBV10-3	-	TRBJ2-7	once	CATRETSYEQYF	TGTGCCACCAGGGAGACCTCCTACGAGCAGTACTTC
TRBV13	-	TRBJ2-1	-	CASSFQIAGAEQFF	TGTGCCAGCAGCTTTCAAATAGCTGGGGCCGAGCAGTTCTTC
TRBV6-5	TRBD2	TRBJ2-1	-	CAGSYSSPSGGIYNEQFF	TGTGCCGGCAGTTACTCGTCCCCTAGCGGGGGGATTTACAATGAGCAGTTCTTC
TRBV4-2	-	TRBJ1-4	-	CASSQEPRTNEKLFF	TGTGCCAGCAGCCAAGAACCCAGAACTAATGAAAAACTGTTTTTT
TRBV3-1	-	TRBJ1-4	few	CASSLVRDEKLFF	TGTGCCAGCAGCCTTGTGAGGGATGAAAAACTGTTTTTT
TRBV28	-	TRBJ2-1	-	CASSLGHIDEQFF	TGTGCCAGCAGCCTGGGACATATCGATGAGCAGTTCTTC
TRBV12-3/TRBV12-4	-	TRBJ2-7	few	CASSLLEGAYSYEQYF	TGTGCCAGCAGTTTATTGGAAGGGGCCTACTCCTACGAGCAGTACTTC
TRBV4-1	TRBD1	TRBJ1-1	-	CASSDTGTGPFRAFF	TGCGCCAGCAGCGACACCGGGACAGGGCCCTTTAGAGCTTTCTTT
TRBV6-1	-	TRBJ2-6	-	CASRTPGANVLTF	TGTGCCAGCAGGACCCCTGGGGCCAACGTCCTGACTTTC
TRBV7-2	TRBD2	TRBJ2-1	-	CASSLEGRGGGSYNEQFF	TGTGCCAGCAGCTTAGAGGGGCGCGGGGGGGGCTCCTACAATGAGCAGTTCTTC
TRBV12-3/TRBV12-4	-	TRBJ2-7	few	CASSVAHSYEQYF	TGTGCCAGCAGTGTAGCGCATTCCTACGAGCAGTACTTC
TRBV6-5	-	TRBJ2-7	few	CASEGGGSYEQYF	TGTGCCAGCGAGGGGGGGGGTTCCTACGAGCAGTACTTC
TRBV3-1	-	TRBJ2-7	-	CASSPRTGTREQYF	TGTGCCAGCAGCCCCCGGACGGGAACTCGCGAGCAGTACTTC
TRBV24-1	-	TRBJ2-7	-	CATSSGHCPYEQYF	TGTGCCACCAGTTCGGGACATTGTCCCTACGAGCAGTACTTC
TRBV27	TRBD1	TRBJ1-2	once	CASSSRQGSAYGYTF	TGTGCCAGCAGTTCAAGACAGGGGAGTGCCTATGGCTACACCTTC
TRBV10-3	-	TRBJ2-7	few	CAISESGPSDEQYF	TGTGCCATCAGTGAGTCAGGGCCAAGTGACGAGCAGTACTTC
TRBV10-1	-	TRBJ2-5	few	CASSRTGDQETQYF	TGCGCCAGCAGTAGGACGGGCGACCAAGAGACCCAGTACTTC
TRBV29-1	TRBD2	TRBJ2-1	-	CSASGLAAPIGQGDEQFF	TGCAGCGCATCGGGACTAGCGGCTCCCATTGGTCAGGGAGATGAGCAGTTCTTC
TRBV12-5	-	TRBJ2-1	-	CASAPNDALGEQFF	TGTGCTAGTGCCCCTAACGACGCCCTGGGTGAGCAGTTCTTC
TRBV28	TRBD1	TRBJ2-7	-	CASSLSGGTGNEQYF	TGTGCCAGCAGTTTATCAGGCGGGACAGGGAACGAGCAGTACTTC
TRBV10-3	-	TRBJ2-7	few	CAISPGTQTYEQYF	TGTGCCATCAGCCCCGGGACACAGACCTACGAGCAGTACTTC
TRBV9	-	TRBJ2-1	-	CASSHTTGSSWDEQFF	TGTGCCAGCAGCCATACGACAGGTTCTTCGTGGGATGAGCAGTTCTTC
TRBV20-1	TRBD2	TRBJ2-3	-	CSANDLAGGAQYF	TGCAGTGCTAACGATTTAGCGGGAGGTGCGCAGTATTTT
TRBV5-1	-	TRBJ1-1	-	CASSLAGNHEAFF	TGCGCCAGCAGCTTGGCAGGTAACCATGAAGCTTTCTTT
TRBV7-2	TRBD1	TRBJ2-3	-	CASGLASRTGRETDTQYF	TGTGCCAGCGGCTTAGCGAGCCGGACAGGGCGAGAAACAGATACGCAGTATTTT
TRBV29-1	TRBD1	TRBJ1-1	few	CSVVGGTGGGNTEAFF	TGCAGCGTTGTTGGTGGGACAGGGGGCGGGAACACTGAAGCTTTCTTT